This passage covers 20 T cell receptor beta chains from one sample sequenced in a study of T cell responses to AZD1222 COVID-19 vaccine (dated by TCRdb to the early 2020s). The label giving this sample's time point can be read as: about 28 days (+/-7) after the second vaccine dose. The receptor library was made with the immunoSEQ multiplex PCR assay. Here the immuneACCESS table is served through TCRdb, limited to in-frame sequences with V and J called. Missing clones are a known gap in these copies; in checked studies unresolved V genes cover under half, and the rest lacks a known reason. Recorded for this sample are 100,000 to 130,000 clones; about 90% of them occurred a single time. Jointly, the top ten make up less than 7.5% of the sample. The sequencing used peripheral blood, collected 28 days after the second AZD1222 dose. The receptor source for this set is an adult who received the AZD1222 COVID-19 vaccine.

In its sample, this clone was seen a few times. The chain joins TRBV7-9 to TRBJ2-3; 8 bases are a match to TRBD2. The germline V gene has CDR1 SEHNR and CDR2 FQNEAQ (reference sequence). This CDR3 has 15 amino acids. Germline trimming cut 7 bases from V and 3 bases from J; bases unmatched to any gene: 9. For the CDR3, the DNA is TGTGCCAGCATCCGGGGAACGGGGGGGACAGATACGCAGTATTTT. Translating gives CASIRGTGGTDTQYF.

The J gene is TRBJ1-4, the V gene TRBV25-1; possible D gene TRBD1, 6 bases. The V gene's germline CDR1 is MGHDK and CDR2 SYGVNS. V lost 4 bases, J lost 2 bases, and 11 bases lay in between. The CDR3 contains 15 residues. The CDR3 nucleotides read TGTGCCAGCAGTGCCACCCAGGGGACTAATGAAAAACTGTTTTTT. Translation gives CASSATQGTNEKLFF.

In this sample, this clone turned up once. This chain links TRBV6-6 with TRBJ1-3, with D uncertain. Trimming shortened V by 8 bases and J by 2 bases, and 10 bases separated the two germline ends. CDR1 is MNHNY and CDR2 is SVGAGI in the germline V gene (reference sequence). The CDR3 loop spans 13 amino acids. In DNA, the CDR3 is TGTGCCAGCGCGCGGTCCGCTGGAAACACCATATATTTT. This encodes CASARSAGNTIYF.

V is TRBV15 and J is TRBJ1-5; possibly TRBD1 for D (5 bases). Germline CDR1 LNHNV, CDR2 YYDKDF (reference sequence). CDR3 length equals 13 residues. The V gene lost 6 bases and the J gene lost 5 bases, with 11 bases spanning the gap. The CDR3 region is CATRGGMDQPQHF. The CDR3, as DNA: TGTGCCACCAGGGGGGGAATGGATCAGCCCCAGCATTTT.

The genes are TRBV10-2 and TRBJ1-6, with a possible D match to TRBD1 (5 bases). The CDR3 consists of 20 residues. CDR1 WSHSY and CDR2 SAAADI come from the germline V gene. Deletions cut 6 bases from V and 1 base from J, with 25 bases between. CDR3 sequence reads: CASRGPLIGGGRSYNSPLHF. In nucleotides, the CDR3 is TGCGCCAGCAGAGGACCCCTCATCGGGGGGGGAAGATCCTATAATTCACCCCTCCACTTT.

This clone was seen more than once but under ten times. This chain uses TRBV19 with TRBJ2-1, with D perhaps TRBD1 (6 bases). From germline, CDR1 is LNHDA and CDR2 SQIVND (reference sequence). CDR3 length equals 15 residues. Trimming shortened V by 4 bases and J by 4 bases, and 14 bases separated the two germline ends. The CDR3: CASSKLDSNYNEQFF. The CDR3 DNA is TGTGCCAGTAGTAAACTGGACAGCAATTACAATGAGCAGTTCTTC.

The sample holds one count of this clone. The chain links TRBV4-1 to TRBJ2-5; 8 nucleotides agree with TRBD1. Per the germline V gene, CDR1 is MGHRA and CDR2 is YSYEKL. The length of the CDR3 is 14 residues. V trimming: 1 base; J trimming: 5 bases; junction bases outside the gene matches: 3. The CDR3 protein is CASSQATGAETQYF. Here the CDR3 DNA reads TGCGCCAGCAGCCAAGCGACAGGGGCGGAGACCCAGTACTTC.

The rearrangement uses TRBV4-3 and TRBJ2-2; D is undetermined. V was clipped by 0 bases and J by 2 bases, with 16 bases between them. Germline V gene data show CDR1 as LGHNA and CDR2 as YSLEER. The CDR3 has 18 residues. The CDR3 coding sequence is TGCGCCAGCAGCCAAGATCATCATAGACTTTTTAACACCGGGGAGCTGTTTTTT. This gives the protein CASSQDHHRLFNTGELFF.

The genes are TRBV5-8 and TRBJ1-5, with unresolved D. V was trimmed by 3 bases and J by 0 bases, leaving 10 bases between them. This CDR3 is 15 amino acids long. The germline V gene encodes CDR1 SGHTS and CDR2 YDEGEE. The CDR3 loop reads CASSSGEVSNQPQHF. CDR3 sequence (DNA): TGTGCCAGCAGCTCTGGGGAGGTTAGCAATCAGCCCCAGCATTTT.

The rearrangement uses TRBV6-5 and TRBJ2-5; weak D call: TRBD2 (6 bases). V was clipped by 7 bases and J by 2 bases, with 11 bases between them. The germline V gene has CDR1 MNHEY and CDR2 SVGAGI. This CDR3 has 13 amino acids. CDR3 loop: CASNTGVQETQYF. Here the CDR3 DNA reads TGTGCCAGCAACACGGGGGTACAAGAGACCCAGTACTTC.

The chain uses TRBV29-1 and TRBJ1-1; 9 bases are a match to TRBD1. Germline CDR1 is SQVTM and CDR2 is ANQGSEA. The V and J ends lost 6 bases and 4 bases, in that order; junction bases with no gene match: 3. The CDR3 consists of 12 residues. The CDR3 loop reads CSVRTGVTEAFF. The CDR3 nucleotides read TGCAGCGTACGGACAGGGGTCACTGAAGCTTTCTTT.

The chain links TRBV28 to TRBJ1-5; D is unclear. CDR3 length: 14 amino acids. Trimming cost V 4 bases and J 2 bases, with 9 bases left between them. Germline V lookup: CDR1 MDHEN, CDR2 SYDVKM. Here the CDR3 DNA reads TGTGCCAGCAGTTCGGACGGGGGCAATCAGCCCCAGCATTTT. It is translated as CASSSDGGNQPQHF.

This clone was counted a few times. V and J are TRBV15 and TRBJ2-7; D not certain. The CDR3 has 14 amino acids. Trimming pared 5 bases from V and 0 bases from J, leaving 11 bases between. Germline V CDR1 and CDR2: LNHNV, YYDKDF (reference sequence). This CDR3 is CATSVDWISYEQYF. The CDR3 region has the DNA TGTGCCACCAGCGTCGATTGGATCTCCTACGAGCAGTACTTC.

This sequence joins TRBV5-6 and TRBJ1-1; maybe TRBD1 (5 bases). CDR1 and CDR2 from the germline V gene are SGHDT and YYEEEE. The length of the CDR3 is 12 residues. Trimming shortened V by 2 bases and J by 7 bases, and 9 bases separated the two germline ends. This CDR3 is CASSFGTIEAFF. Here the CDR3 DNA reads TGTGCCAGCAGCTTCGGGACGATTGAAGCTTTCTTT.

The rearrangement uses TRBV24-1 and TRBJ2-3, with 10 bases that match TRBD2. CDR1 and CDR2 from the germline V gene are KGHDR and SFDVKD. This CDR3 is 14 amino acids long. V shed 7 bases and J 7 bases; nucleotides not matched to a gene: 7. For the CDR3, the DNA is TGTGCCACCAGGAGCGGGGGGGCCTCATATACGCAGTATTTT. Its protein is CATRSGGASYTQYF.

V gene TRBV6-1 combines with J gene TRBJ1-2; tentatively, D is TRBD1 (5 bases). Germline loops: CDR1 MNHNS, CDR2 SASEGT. The CDR3 has 15 amino acids. V lost 2 bases, J lost 5 bases, and 15 bases lay in between. The CDR3 protein is CASSEKGRTGYGYTF. The CDR3 DNA follows: TGTGCCAGCAGTGAAAAGGGACGGACGGGTTATGGCTACACCTTC.

This chain joins TRBV4-3 and TRBJ2-7; TRBD2 aligns across 9 bases. After removal of 0 bases from V and 1 base from J, the junction contained 4 bases not matched to a gene. In germline, CDR1 is LGHNA, CDR2 YSLEER. The CDR3 runs to 16 residues. CDR3 sequence reads: CASSQEPTSGSYEQYF. The CDR3 nucleotides read TGCGCCAGCAGCCAAGAACCGACTAGCGGATCCTACGAGCAGTACTTC.

The chain couples TRBV7-2 to TRBJ1-5; possible D gene TRBD1, 6 bases. Germline V gene lookup returns CDR1 SGHTA and CDR2 FQGNSA. The germline V and J ends were trimmed by 3 bases and 4 bases, with 13 bases remaining between them. This CDR3 is built from 15 residues. DNA of the CDR3: TGTGCCAGCAGCTTCACGACAGGAGCTAATCAGCCCCAGCATTTT. Translation gives CASSFTTGANQPQHF. Filled out from reference TRBV7-2 and TRBJ1-5, the complete variable domain reads GAGVSQSPSNKVTEKGKDVELRCDPISGHTALYWYRQSLGQGLEFLIYFQGNSAPDKSGLPSDRFSAERTGGSVSTLTIQRTQQEDSAVYLCASSFTTGANQPQHFGDGTRLSIL.

V and J are TRBV5-1 and TRBJ2-7; D unclear. The V end lost 0 bases, the J end lost 6 bases, and 10 bases lay between the germline ends. Germline CDR1 and CDR2: SGHRS and YFSETQ. The CDR3 has 13 amino acids. CDR3 sequence reads: CASSLESAGEQYF. Written as DNA, the CDR3 is TGCGCCAGCAGCTTGGAGTCGGCAGGCGAGCAGTACTTC.

This sequence joins TRBV27 and TRBJ2-7, with unresolved D. V shed 3 bases and J shed 1 base, with 7 bases lying between them. Germline lookup yields CDR1 MNHEY and CDR2 SMNVEV (reference sequence). The CDR3 covers 13 residues. In DNA, the CDR3 is TGTGCCAGCAGTTTCCGGCGGTCCTACGAGCAGTACTTC. Residues: CASSFRRSYEQYF.